Given below is one T cell receptor beta chain in context. What it binds is not known. These data come from a study of cytomegalovirus exposure and HLA in healthy donors. Trimming took off 0 bases at V and 1 base at J, with 7 bases between the two ends. The CDR3 extends over 14 amino acids. Per germline, CDR1 SGHDT and CDR2 YYEEEE. Study-wide points: Many donors carried some public TCRs, although rarity characterized most TCR sequences. For cytomegalovirus status, the classifier reportedly gave diagnoses with high specificity and sensitivity.

TCRdb's table, derived via immunoSEQ multiplex PCR, lists solely in-frame clones and lacks some. The sample lists approximately 100,000 clones, roughly 90% occurring once. The rearrangement joins TRBV5-6 to TRBJ2-5; no clear D. What was sequenced was PBMCs. The clonotype comes from a man younger than 30 in good health and CMV-seropositive. CDR3 coding DNA: TGTGCCAGCAGCTTGGTTGTGGCCCAAGAGACCCAGTACTTC. Encoded protein: CASSLVVAQETQYF.